This TCR beta chain was profiled in a study of cytomegalovirus exposure and HLA in healthy donors. The CDR3 is 14 residues long. V was shortened by 3 bases and J by 3 bases, with 9 bases between the two germline ends. Per germline, CDR1 KGHSH and CDR2 LQKENI. General study points: Only CMV serostatus was available as immune exposure information. In a later analysis, TCR beta V- and J-gene trimming showed a link to a missense DCLRE1C variant. The study carried out a later analysis of TCR beta sequences. It associated approximately 16,000 of them with specific HLA alleles at a false discovery rate of 0.05.

This PCR relied on a set of 60 Vbeta primers and 13 Jbeta primers. This table comes from immunoSEQ multiplex PCR, and its TCRdb copy is limited to in-frame clones, with some not included. Here the sample spans 150,000 to 200,000 clones, approximately 78% being singletons. A remark on this clone: No antigen is known for it.

This chain joins TRBV18 and TRBJ2-1; TRBD2 is a possible D gene (5 bases). The sequenced sample was PBMCs. The receptor comes from a middle-aged woman in good health and CMV-seronegative. The CDR3 DNA is TGTGCCAGCTCACCTGCCGGGGACTACAATGAGCAGTTCTTC. It yields the protein CASSPAGDYNEQFF.